This T cell receptor beta chain was captured in a study of Ad26.COV2.S vaccination and SARS-CoV-2 variants. For the study at large: Dosing was one shot or two shots 56 days apart.

Turning to this clone: Its antigen is unknown.

Here immunoSEQ multiplex PCR was the method, and the copy in TCRdb shows in-frame clones only, minus some. The sample includes a few hundred thousand clones, 80% to 90% seen only once; the top ten take roughly 3.1%. The treatment was: around 19 received Ad26.COV2.S at low or high dose, single or two shots; several received placebo; per-sample allocation not given. Sampling took place 63 days after the first vaccine or placebo injection. An Ad26 vector that expressed Wuhan-strain SARS-CoV-2 spike constituted the vaccine. Study findings and constraints: Total T cell responses may have been underestimated by the TCR breadth and depth analyses. Substantial breadth was reportedly displayed by spike-specific CD8+ and CD4+ T cell responses after vaccination.

The clonotype was recovered from a person between 18 and 60 years old who received the Ad26.COV2.S COVID-19 vaccine or a placebo. The sample consisted of peripheral blood, taken in a trial of Ad26.COV2.S vaccine versus placebo.

CDR3 amino acids: CASRQGAQLGSYNEQFF. CDR3 DNA sequence: TGTGCCAGCAGACAGGGGGCGCAACTGGGCTCCTACAATGAGCAGTTCTTC. The chain links TRBV5-4 to TRBJ2-1; 9 nucleotides agree with TRBD1. V dropped 5 bases and J dropped 0; count of bases not matched to a gene: 9. This CDR3 region has 17 residues. CDR1 and CDR2 from the germline V gene are SGHNT and YYREEE (reference sequence).